This paragraph covers one T cell receptor beta chain sequence. Its antigen is unidentified. Compared with germline, one end of the junction differs, possibly owing to a read error. The sample originates from a study of read filtering for tumor transcriptome and immune sequencing. From roughly 390 ng of RNA, a library with molecular barcoded alpha/delta and beta/gamma adaptors was made. MiXCR, applied by TCRdb to the reads, yields one record per CDR3 protein. The sample contains about 24,000 distinct CDR3 sequences, roughly 22% of which appear only once. Points from the study as a whole: In IR-seq, single-read clonotypes were roughly 80% of clonotypes but around 3.5% of reads.

The CDR3 length is 16 residues. Germline V CDR1 and CDR2: SGHNT, YYREEE (reference sequence). The receptor was isolated from a donor at least 40 years old with multiple myeloma. The V gene is TRBV5-4, the J gene TRBJ2-1, with a weak D call TRBD2 (7 bases). The material sequenced was a population of CD138-negative cells sorted from bone marrow. CDR3 region: CASSLGGGADYSEQFF. The DNA of the CDR3 is TGTGCCAGCAGCTTGGGGGGGGGGGCGGATTACAGTGAGCAGTTCTTC.